This T cell receptor (beta chain) was captured by sequencing in a study of immune evolution from preneoplasia to lung adenocarcinoma. Using immunoSEQ multiplex PCR, the repertoire was profiled, and TCRdb retains in-frame clones only, with some absent. The sample consists of under 11,000 clones, more than 60% of them appearing once. The germline gives CDR1 KGHSH, CDR2 LQKENI. V was cut by 3 bases and J by 0 bases, with 9 bases left in between. The CDR3 spans 15 residues. This sequence joins TRBV18 and TRBJ1-5; weak D call: TRBD1 (5 bases). Sequencing input: FFPE minimally invasive lung adenocarcinoma tissue. The receptor's source is a person aged 55-79 years with lung adenocarcinoma. Here the CDR3 DNA reads TGTGCCAGCTCACCTACGACAGTTAGCAATCAGCCCCAGCATTTT. This codes for CASSPTTVSNQPQHF.